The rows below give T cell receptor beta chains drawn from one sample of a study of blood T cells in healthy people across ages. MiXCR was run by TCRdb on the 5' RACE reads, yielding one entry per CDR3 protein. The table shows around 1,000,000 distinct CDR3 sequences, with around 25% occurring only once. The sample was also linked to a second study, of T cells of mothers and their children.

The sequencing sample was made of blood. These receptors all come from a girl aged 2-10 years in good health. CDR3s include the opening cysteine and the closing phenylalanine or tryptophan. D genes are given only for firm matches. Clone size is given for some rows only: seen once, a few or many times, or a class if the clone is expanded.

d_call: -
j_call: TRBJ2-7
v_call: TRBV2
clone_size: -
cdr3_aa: CASSETEQYF
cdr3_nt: TGTGCCAGCAGTGAAACCGAGCAGTACTTC

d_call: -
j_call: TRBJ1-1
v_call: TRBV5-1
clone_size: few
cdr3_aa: CASSFAIEDLNTEAFF
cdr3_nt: TGCGCCAGCAGCTTTGCCATCGAAGACTTGAACACTGAAGCTTTCTTT

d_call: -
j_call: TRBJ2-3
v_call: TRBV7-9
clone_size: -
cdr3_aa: CASSSMLSSTDTQYF
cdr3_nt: TGTGCTAGCAGCTCGATGCTCTCTAGCACAGATACGCAGTATTTT

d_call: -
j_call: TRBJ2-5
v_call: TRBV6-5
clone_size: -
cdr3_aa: CASSYSGPQETQYF
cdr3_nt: TGCGCCAGCAGTTACTCGGGGCCTCAAGAGACCCAGTACTTC

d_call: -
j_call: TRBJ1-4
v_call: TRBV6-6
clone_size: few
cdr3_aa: CASSYRGFNEKLFF
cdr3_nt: TGTGCCAGCAGTTACCGGGGGTTTAATGAAAAACTGTTTTTT

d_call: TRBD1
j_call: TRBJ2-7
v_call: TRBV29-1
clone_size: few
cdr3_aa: CSVEVSNRDRFFHEQYF
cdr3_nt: TGCAGCGTTGAAGTGTCTAACCGGGACAGATTTTTCCACGAGCAGTACTTC

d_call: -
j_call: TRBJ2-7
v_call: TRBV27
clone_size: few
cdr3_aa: CASSLTPDLYYEQYF
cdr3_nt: TGTGCCAGCAGTTTAACCCCTGATCTGTACTACGAGCAGTACTTC

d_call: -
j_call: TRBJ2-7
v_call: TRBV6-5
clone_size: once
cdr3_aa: CATSQLRGEQYF
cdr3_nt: TGTGCCACTTCCCAACTTCGCGGCGAGCAGTACTTC

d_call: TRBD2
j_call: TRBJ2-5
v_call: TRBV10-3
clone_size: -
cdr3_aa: CAISESGSRETQYF
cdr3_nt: TGTGCCATCAGTGAGAGCGGGAGTCGGGAGACCCAGTACTTC

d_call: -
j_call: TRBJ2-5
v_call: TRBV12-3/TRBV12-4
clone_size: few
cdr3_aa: CASSLEDSRETQYF
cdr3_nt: TGTGCCAGCAGTTTAGAGGACAGTCGGGAGACCCAGTACTTC

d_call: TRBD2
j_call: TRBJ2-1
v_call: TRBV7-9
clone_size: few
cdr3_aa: CASSPGKAGGLTSNEQFF
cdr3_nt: TGTGCCAGCAGCCCAGGCAAAGCGGGAGGCCTCACTAGCAATGAGCAGTTCTTC

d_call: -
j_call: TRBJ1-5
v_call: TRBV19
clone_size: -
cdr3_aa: CASSPGQVSYSNQPQHF
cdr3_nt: TGTGCCAGTAGTCCAGGACAAGTCTCTTATAGCAATCAGCCCCAGCATTTT

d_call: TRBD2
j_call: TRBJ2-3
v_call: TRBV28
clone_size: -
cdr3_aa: CASSPGTSVYTDTQYF
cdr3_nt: TGTGCCAGCAGCCCTGGGACTAGCGTATACACAGATACGCAGTATTTT

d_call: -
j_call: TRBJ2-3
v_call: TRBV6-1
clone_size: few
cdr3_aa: CASTGGLTDTQYF
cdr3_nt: TGTGCCAGCACAGGAGGCCTGACAGATACGCAGTATTTT

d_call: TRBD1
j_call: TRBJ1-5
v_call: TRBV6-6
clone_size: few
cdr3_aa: CASTGTGQQPQHF
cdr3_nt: TGCGCCAGCACCGGGACAGGGCAGCAGCCCCAGCATTTT

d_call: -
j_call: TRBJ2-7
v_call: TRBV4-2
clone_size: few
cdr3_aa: CASSQGGSPFGSEQYF
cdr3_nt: TGTGCCAGCAGCCAAGGGGGGTCGCCTTTCGGATCCGAGCAGTACTTC

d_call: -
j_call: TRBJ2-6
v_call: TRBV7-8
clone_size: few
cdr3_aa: CASSMDFWANVLTF
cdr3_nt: TGTGCCAGCAGCATGGATTTCTGGGCCAACGTCCTGACTTTC

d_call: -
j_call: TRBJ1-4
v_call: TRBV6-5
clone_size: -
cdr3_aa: CASSSRSGTPNGKLFF
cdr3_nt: TGTGCCAGCAGTTCGCGATCCGGGACACCTAATGGAAAACTGTTTTTT

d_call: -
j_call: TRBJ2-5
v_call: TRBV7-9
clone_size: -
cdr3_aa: CASSFMEGETQYF
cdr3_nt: TGTGCCAGCAGCTTCATGGAGGGAGAGACCCAGTACTTC

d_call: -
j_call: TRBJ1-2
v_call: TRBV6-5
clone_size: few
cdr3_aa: CASSYSTFRQVSGYTF
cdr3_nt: TGTGCCAGCAGTTACTCGACCTTCCGACAGGTCAGCGGCTACACCTTC

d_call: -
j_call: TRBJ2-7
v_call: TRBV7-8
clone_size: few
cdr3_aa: CASSLDYISYEQYF
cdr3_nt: TGTGCCAGCAGCTTAGACTATATCTCCTACGAGCAGTACTTC

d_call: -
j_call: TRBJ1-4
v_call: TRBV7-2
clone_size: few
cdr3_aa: CASSLGRVSGVANEKLFF
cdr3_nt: TGTGCCAGCAGCTTAGGACGGGTCTCGGGAGTCGCGAATGAAAAACTGTTTTTT

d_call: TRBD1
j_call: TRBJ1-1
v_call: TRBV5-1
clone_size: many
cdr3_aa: CASSSGQGYTEAFF
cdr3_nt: TGCGCCAGCAGCTCAGGACAGGGGTACACTGAAGCTTTCTTT

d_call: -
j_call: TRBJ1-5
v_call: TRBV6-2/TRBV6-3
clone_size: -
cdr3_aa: CAPRSGLLRRNQPQHF
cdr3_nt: TGTGCCCCCCGTTCCGGCCTCTTGAGAAGGAATCAGCCCCAGCATTTT

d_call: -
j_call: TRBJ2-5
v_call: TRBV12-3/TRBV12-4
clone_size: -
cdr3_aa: CASTQSYQGDETQYF
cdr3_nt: TGTGCCAGCACCCAAAGCTATCAGGGCGACGAGACCCAGTACTTC

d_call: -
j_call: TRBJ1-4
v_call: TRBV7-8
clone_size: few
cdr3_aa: CASSDLTNFNEKLFF
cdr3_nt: TGTGCCAGCAGCGACCTAACTAACTTCAATGAAAAACTGTTTTTT

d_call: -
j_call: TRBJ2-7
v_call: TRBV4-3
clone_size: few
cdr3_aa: CASSQDAWTYEQYF
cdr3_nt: TGCGCCAGCAGCCAAGACGCCTGGACCTACGAGCAGTACTTC

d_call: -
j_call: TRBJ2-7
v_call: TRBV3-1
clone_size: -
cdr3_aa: CASSQGKGPYEQYF
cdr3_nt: TGTGCCAGCAGCCAAGGGAAGGGGCCCTACGAGCAGTACTTC

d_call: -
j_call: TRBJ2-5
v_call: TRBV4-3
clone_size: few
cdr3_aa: CASSQIGQYQETQYF
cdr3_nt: TGCGCCAGCAGCCAAATCGGACAGTACCAAGAGACCCAGTACTTC

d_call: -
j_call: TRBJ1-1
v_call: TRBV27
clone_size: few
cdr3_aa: CASSLLAGMMNTEAFF
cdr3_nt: TGTGCCAGCAGTTTATTGGCAGGGATGATGAACACTGAAGCTTTCTTT

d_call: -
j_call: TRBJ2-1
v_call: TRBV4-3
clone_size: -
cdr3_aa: CASSQEPGAEQFF
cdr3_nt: TGCGCCAGCAGCCAAGAGCCAGGGGCTGAGCAGTTCTTC

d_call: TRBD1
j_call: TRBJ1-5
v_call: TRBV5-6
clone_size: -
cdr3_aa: CASSPGQGGNQPQHF
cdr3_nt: TGTGCCAGCAGCCCCGGACAGGGGGGGAATCAGCCCCAGCATTTT

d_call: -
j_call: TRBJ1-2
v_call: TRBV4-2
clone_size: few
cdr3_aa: CASSPFGQGTRWRGTF
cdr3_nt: -

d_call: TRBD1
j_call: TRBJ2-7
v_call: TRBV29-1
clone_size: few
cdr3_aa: CSVWDREKYEQYF
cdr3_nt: TGCAGCGTTTGGGACAGGGAAAAATACGAGCAGTACTTC

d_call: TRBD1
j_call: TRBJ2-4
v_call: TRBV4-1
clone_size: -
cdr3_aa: CASSPSLDRGKNIQYF
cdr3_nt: TGCGCCAGCAGCCCCTCCCTCGACAGGGGCAAAAACATTCAGTACTTC

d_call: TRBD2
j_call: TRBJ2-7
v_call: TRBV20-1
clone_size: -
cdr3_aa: CSARDSRTSGRAEEQYF
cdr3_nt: TGCAGTGCTAGAGATAGCAGGACTAGCGGGAGGGCCGAGGAGCAGTACTTC

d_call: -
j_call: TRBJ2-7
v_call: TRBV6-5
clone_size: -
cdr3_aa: CASSHLKDEQYF
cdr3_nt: TGTGCCAGCAGCCACCTTAAGGACGAGCAGTACTTC